This T cell receptor (beta chain) was found in a study of post-analysis software for immune sequencing data. General study findings and limits: Comparison with controls showed significantly lower normalized Chao1 diversity in multiple sclerosis patients.

Unique molecular identifiers were present in the TCR beta cDNA libraries. It was from roughly 1 to 10 million T cells that about half a million cDNA molecules came. TCRdb re-called the PCR reads with MiXCR, one entry per CDR3 protein. The sample includes some 890,000 distinct CDR3 sequences, approximately 57% of them seen just once. This clonotype was seen more than once but under ten times. The antigen remains unidentified. The sequenced sample consisted of blood. This clonotype was sampled from a girl between 5 and 17 years old with multiple sclerosis.

CDR3 protein: CSVEGDSSYNEQFF. DNA of the CDR3: TGCAGCGTTGAGGGGGATAGCTCCTACAATGAGCAGTTCTTC. J is TRBJ2-1 and V is TRBV29-1, with D perhaps TRBD1 or TRBD2 (5 bases each). The V end lost 3 bases, the J end lost 0 bases, and 9 bases lay between the germline ends. The length of the CDR3 is 14 residues. Germline CDR1 is SQVTM and CDR2 is ANQGSEA.